Shown below are 20 T cell receptor beta chains from a single sample sequenced in a study of blood T cell repertoires in COVID-19. Assay: immunoSEQ multiplex PCR; the TCRdb copy retains only in-frame clones and omits some. The data contain fewer than 200,000 clones, 70% to 90% of them seen just once; the ten biggest clones take up less than 25%. The sequencing sample was made of peripheral blood. The receptors here all came from a man between 65 and 85 years old with active or convalescent COVID-19.

The gene calls are TRBV7-8 and TRBJ1-2; tentative D call: TRBD1 (6 bases). V was cut by 4 bases and J by 0 bases, with 9 bases left in between. Germline V gives CDR1 SGHVS, CDR2 FQNEAQ. The CDR3 is 14 residues long. CDR3 DNA: TGTGCCAGCAGCTCCGGACAGCCTAACTATGGCTACACCTTC. It encodes CASSSGQPNYGYTF.

The CDR3 spells CASSPGQGAPSEAFF. CDR3 sequence (DNA): TGCGCCAGCAGCCCAGGACAGGGGGCCCCATCTGAAGCTTTCTTT. The chain employs TRBV5-1 and TRBJ1-1, with 11 bases identical to TRBD1. The CDR3 consists of 15 residues. Germline lookup yields CDR1 SGHRS and CDR2 YFSETQ. V lost 4 bases to trimming and J lost 6 bases; unmatched junction nucleotides: 8. Full variable domain (missing parts from reference TRBV5-1 and TRBJ1-1): KAGVTQTPRYLIKTRGQQVTLSCSPISGHRSVSWYQQTPGQGLQFLFEYFSETQRNKGNFPGRFSGRQFSNSRSEMNVSTLELGDSALYLCASSPGQGAPSEAFFGQGTRLTVV.

This clone was observed once. The CDR3 nucleotides read TGTGCCAGCTCACCACCGGGCGTTCGGTACGAGCAGTACTTC. Its protein product is CASSPPGVRYEQYF. The chain is built from TRBV18 and TRBJ2-7; D gene uncertain. CDR3 length: 14 amino acids. V dropped 0 bases and J dropped 4 bases, with 10 bases sitting between them. CDR1 and CDR2 from the germline V gene are KGHSH and LQKENI.

V is TRBV4-3 and J is TRBJ2-7; possible D gene TRBD1, 6 bases. Looked up from germline, CDR1 is LGHNA and CDR2 is YSLEER. The CDR3 has 13 amino acids. V was clipped by 4 bases and J by 3 bases, with 10 bases between them. The CDR3 DNA reads as TGCGCCAGCAGCCCCTCCAGGGGCTACGAGCAGTACTTC. Encoded protein: CASSPSRGYEQYF.

The rearrangement joins TRBV6-2 or TRBV6-3 to TRBJ1-1; TRBD1 matches at 10 bases. The V and J ends lost 5 bases and 1 base, in that order; junction bases with no gene match: 4. Germline loops: CDR1 MNHEY, CDR2 SVGEGT. The CDR3 has 15 amino acids. The DNA of the CDR3 is TGTGCCAGCAGTCGACAGGGGGCAACGAACACTGAAGCTTTCTTT. Its protein is CASSRQGATNTEAFF.

This chain uses TRBV15 with TRBJ1-6; 7 nucleotides line up with TRBD1. Germline CDR1 reads LNHNV; CDR2 reads YYDKDF (reference sequence). This CDR3 is 15 amino acids long. V shed 5 bases and J 7 bases; nucleotides not matched to a gene: 8. CDR3 residues: CATSVSGTANSPLHF. CDR3 sequence (DNA): TGTGCCACCAGCGTATCCGGGACAGCGAATTCACCCCTCCACTTT.

DNA for the CDR3: TGTGCCAGCAGCTTAGATTATCGGCAGGGAGGGGGGGAGCTGTTTTTT. Translation gives CASSLDYRQGGGELFF. The chain employs TRBV11-2 and TRBJ2-2, with 7 bases aligning to TRBD2. The CDR3 sequence is 16 residues long. J was trimmed by 8 bases and V by 0 bases; bases with no gene match: 9. Germline V CDR1 and CDR2: SGHAT, FQNNGV.

The rearrangement joins TRBV7-9 to TRBJ1-1, with D tentatively TRBD1 (5 bases). Germline V lookup: CDR1 SEHNR, CDR2 FQNEAQ (reference sequence). Trimming left V 0 bases short and J 12 bases short, with 11 bases between. The CDR3 is made up of 12 amino acids. The DNA of the CDR3 is TGTGCCAGCAGCTTAGCGTCGGGACTTCCTTTCTTT. It translates to CASSLASGLPFF.

This chain joins TRBV6-5 and TRBJ2-3; possibly TRBD2 for D (6 bases). The CDR3 has 14 amino acids. V lost 7 bases and J lost 3, with 14 bases in between. The germline V gene encodes CDR1 MNHEY and CDR2 SVGAGI. CDR3 sequence reads: CASTDRGGTDTQYF. Here the CDR3 DNA reads TGTGCCAGCACGGACCGTGGGGGGACAGATACGCAGTATTTT.

The V and J genes are TRBV28 and TRBJ2-7; TRBD1 matches at 7 bases. Germline V CDR1 and CDR2: MDHEN, SYDVKM. This CDR3 is 14 amino acids long. With V trimmed by 5 bases and J by 1 base, 5 bases remained unmatched. The CDR3 sequence is CASSRAGGSYEQYF. In DNA form, the CDR3 reads TGTGCCAGCAGTCGGGCAGGGGGATCCTACGAGCAGTACTTC.

The J gene is TRBJ2-2, the V gene TRBV24-1; maybe TRBD2 (5 bases). Trimming removed 7 bases from V and 3 bases from J, with 11 bases in between. Germline values: CDR1 KGHDR, CDR2 SFDVKD. The CDR3 has 14 amino acids. CDR3 coding DNA: TGTGCCACCAGAGGAGGAGGATACACCGGGGAGCTGTTTTTT. Translated, it gives CATRGGGYTGELFF.

The chain employs TRBV28 and TRBJ1-1; D unresolved. Germline V gene lookup returns CDR1 MDHEN and CDR2 SYDVKM. Trimming took 1 base from V and 0 from J, leaving 6 bases between them. The CDR3 length is 14 residues. In nucleotides, the CDR3 is TGTGCCAGCAGTTTATCCGCAGTGAACACTGAAGCTTTCTTT. Translating it yields CASSLSAVNTEAFF.

DNA for the CDR3: TGTGCCAGCAGTTTCCGTCGGGACAGGCTCTATGGCTACACCTTC. It specifies CASSFRRDRLYGYTF. V is TRBV11-2 and J is TRBJ1-2; 8 nucleotides match TRBD1. CDR1 and CDR2 from the germline V gene are SGHAT and FQNNGV. The CDR3 contains 15 residues. The V gene end was trimmed by 6 bases and the J gene end by 4 bases; junction bases not matched to a gene: 10.

CDR3 loop: CASSTDRAGEMNTEAFF. The CDR3, as DNA: TGTGCCAGCAGTACGGACAGGGCAGGGGAAATGAACACTGAAGCTTTCTTT. V and J are TRBV6-2 or TRBV6-3 and TRBJ1-1; TRBD1 matches at 8 bases. The junction had 11 bases not matched to a gene; V was cut back by 5 bases and J by 0 bases. This CDR3 contains 17 residues. Germline CDR1 is MNHEY and CDR2 is SVGEGT.

This chain connects TRBV14 to TRBJ1-6, with TRBD1 as a possible D gene (5 bases). Germline assignment: CDR1 SGHDN and CDR2 FVKESK. V was clipped by 0 bases and J by 5 bases, with 5 bases between them. CDR3 length: 14 residues. For the CDR3, the DNA is TGTGCCAGCAGCCAAGAGACAGATAATTCACCCCTCCACTTT. Translated: CASSQETDNSPLHF.

The gene calls are TRBV18 and TRBJ2-1, with 9 bases fitting TRBD2. The J segment lost 4 bases and the V segment lost 3 bases, leaving 16 bases of the junction unmatched. The CDR3 runs to 19 residues. The germline V gene encodes CDR1 KGHSH and CDR2 LQKENI. CDR3 sequence: CASSPRAGSASGTYNEQFF. The CDR3 nucleotides read TGTGCCAGCTCACCCCGTGCCGGCTCGGCTAGCGGGACATACAATGAGCAGTTCTTC. The full variable domain, in which reference TRBV18 and TRBJ2-1 provide the parts outside the CDR3, is NAGVMQNPRHLVRRRGQEARLRCSPMKGHSHVYWYRQLPEEGLKFMVYLQKENIIDESGMPKERFSAEFPKEGPSILRIQQVVRGDSAAYFCASSPRAGSASGTYNEQFFGPGTRLTVL.

The chain combines TRBV11-2 with TRBJ2-7; D might be TRBD2 (5 bases). This CDR3 is 14 amino acids long. CDR1 is SGHAT and CDR2 is FQNNGV in the germline V gene. Trimming took off 6 bases at V and 1 base at J, with 13 bases between the two ends. The CDR3 DNA reads as TGTGCCAGCAGAGCAGTGGAGCGGTCCTACGAGCAGTACTTC. Its translation is CASRAVERSYEQYF.

This sequence joins TRBV6-6 and TRBJ1-1; D is unclear. The CDR3 contains 13 residues. Trimming stripped 7 bases from V and 6 bases from J, with 15 bases between. Germline V gene lookup returns CDR1 MNHNY and CDR2 SVGAGI (reference sequence). The chain's CDR3 is CASTYEGNAEAFF. For the CDR3, the DNA is TGTGCCAGCACCTACGAGGGTAACGCTGAAGCTTTCTTT.

This clone showed up just once. This sequence joins TRBV18 and TRBJ2-3; D uncertain. From germline, CDR1 is KGHSH and CDR2 LQKENI. The CDR3 covers 13 residues. Trimming left V 4 bases short and J 5 bases short, with 10 bases between. This CDR3 is CASSLSGEDTQYF. DNA for the CDR3: TGTGCCAGCTCACTTTCCGGAGAAGATACGCAGTATTTT.

This clone was counted a few times. The V and J genes are TRBV4-2 and TRBJ2-5; TRBD1 aligns across 12 bases. Germline assignment: CDR1 LGHNA and CDR2 YNFKEQ. CDR3 length: 18 residues. Trimming took 3 bases from V and 5 from J; bases not matched to a gene: 13. Here the CDR3 reads CASSHLQGGQGAGETQYF. CDR3 sequence (DNA): TGTGCCAGCAGCCACCTCCAAGGGGGACAGGGGGCCGGGGAGACCCAGTACTTC.